Listed below are T cell receptor beta chains from one sample, sequenced in a study of radiotherapy plus CTLA-4 blockade in lung cancer. The protocol was immunoSEQ multiplex PCR, while the TCRdb copy is restricted to in-frame clones and leaves out a portion. The repertoire holds roughly 66,000 clones, with approximately 80% as singletons. Sequencing used peripheral blood, obtained from a patient treated with radiotherapy plus ipilimumab. These receptor sequences come from a human donor with non-small cell lung cancer who had a partial response to radiotherapy plus ipilimumab. The CDR3 runs from the conserved cysteine through the conserved F or W. The D gene is left open where the match is weak. Size tells how often a clone was seen (once, few, many) or the class of an expanded clone, and some rows leave it out.

clone size | J gene | D gene | V gene | CDR3 DNA | CDR3 protein
. | TRBJ2-3 | TRBD1 | TRBV5-1 | TGCGCCAGCAGCCGGGACAGGGACACAGATACGCAGTATTTT | CASSRDRDTDTQYF
once | TRBJ1-1 | . | TRBV6-1 | TGTGCCAGCGAGAGGGACACTGAAGCTTTCTTT | CASERDTEAFF
. | TRBJ2-3 | TRBD2 | TRBV6-4 | TGTGCCAGCAGCCCCGGGGCTAGCGGGAGCACAGATACGCAGTATTTT | CASSPGASGSTDTQYF
. | TRBJ2-1 | TRBD2 | TRBV5-1 | TGCGCCAGCAGCGGGGTTGGTGGGAGGGCCTACAATGAGCAGTTCTTC | CASSGVGGRAYNEQFF
. | TRBJ2-2 | TRBD2 | TRBV5-4 | TGTGCCAGCCAAGCGGGAGGGCGGACCGGGGAGCTGTTTTTT | CASQAGGRTGELFF
. | TRBJ2-7 | . | TRBV20-1 | TGCAGTGCCTCCGGGACCTACGAGCAGTACTTC | CSASGTYEQYF
once | TRBJ1-2 | TRBD1 | TRBV28 | TGTGCCAGCAGTTTCCACCGGACAGGGGGCAACTATGGCTACACCTTC | CASSFHRTGGNYGYTF
once | TRBJ2-3 | TRBD2 | TRBV9 | TGTGCCAGCAGCGGACCGGGGGGGACAGATACGCAGTATTTT | CASSGPGGTDTQYF
few | TRBJ1-5 | TRBD1 | TRBV2 | TGTGCCAGCAGTTCCACAGGGGACGAACAGCCCCAGCATTTT | CASSSTGDEQPQHF
once | TRBJ2-2 | . | TRBV27 | TGTGCCAGCAGTTTAATATGGCCACAGGGTGGCACCGGGGAGCTGTTTTTT | CASSLIWPQGGTGELFF
. | TRBJ1-3 | . | TRBV6-1 | TGTGCCATAGACAGCTCTGGAAACACCATATATTTT | CAIDSSGNTIYF
. | TRBJ2-1 | . | TRBV11-3 | TGTGCCAGCAGCTTAAGGGGGTCGGGGGGCTGGCGCAATGAGCAGTTCTTC | CASSLRGSGGWRNEQFF
. | TRBJ1-2 | . | TRBV2 | TGTGCCAGCAGTGAATTGGCACCCACCTTC | CASSELAPTF
. | TRBJ2-5 | . | TRBV19 | TGTGCCAGTAAAATCTACGCCGGGGAGGAGACCCAGTACTTC | CASKIYAGEETQYF